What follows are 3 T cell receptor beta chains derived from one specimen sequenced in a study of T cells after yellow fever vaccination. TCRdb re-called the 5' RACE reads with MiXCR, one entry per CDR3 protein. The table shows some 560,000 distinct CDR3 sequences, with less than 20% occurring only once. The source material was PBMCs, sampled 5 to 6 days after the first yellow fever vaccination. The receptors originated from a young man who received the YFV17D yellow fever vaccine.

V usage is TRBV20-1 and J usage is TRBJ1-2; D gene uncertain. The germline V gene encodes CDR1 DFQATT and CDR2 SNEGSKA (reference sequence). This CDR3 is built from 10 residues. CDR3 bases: TGCGCCTGCCATTTTCGTGGCTACACCTTC. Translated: CACHFRGYTF.

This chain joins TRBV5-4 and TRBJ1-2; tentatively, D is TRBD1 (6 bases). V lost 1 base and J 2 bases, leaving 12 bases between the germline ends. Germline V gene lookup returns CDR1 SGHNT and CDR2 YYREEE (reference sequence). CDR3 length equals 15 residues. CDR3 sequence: CASSLITQGNYGYTF. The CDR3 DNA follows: TGTGCCAGCAGCTTGATTACCCAGGGGAACTATGGCTACACCTTC.

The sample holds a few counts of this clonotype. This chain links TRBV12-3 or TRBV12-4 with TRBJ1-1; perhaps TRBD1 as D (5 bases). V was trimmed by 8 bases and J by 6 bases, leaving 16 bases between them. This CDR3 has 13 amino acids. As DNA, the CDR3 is TGTGCCAGCCTAACAGGTAGAAGCGCTGAAGCTTTCTTT. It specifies CASLTGRSAEAFF.